The 10 T cell receptor beta chains below come from one sample, sequenced in a study of regulatory T cells in long-lasting Graves disease. The time point was: newly diagnosed GD, antithyroid drugs for less than 3 months. There was RNA extracted from PBMCs, and the TCR library was made from it. According to the study, TCR beta libraries were built with iRepertoire HTBI primers and CDR3-region Arm-PCR. TCRdb re-derived calls from the multiplex PCR reads in MiXCR, one entry per CDR3 protein. The sample contains roughly 520,000 distinct CDR3 sequences, around 12% of which appear only once. In addition, the sample was reused for a study of T cells in Graves' hyperthyroidism and ophthalmopathy.

The source was peripheral blood mononuclear cells (PBMCs), collected at new diagnosis, from a patient treated with antithyroid drugs. These receptors were obtained from a woman aged 25-40 years with Graves disease.

The sample holds a few counts of this clonotype. The chain recombines TRBV9 with TRBJ2-7; 10 positions match TRBD2. Trimming removed 3 bases from V and 7 bases from J; junction bases left unmatched: 22. The CDR3 is 19 residues long. Germline V gene data show CDR1 as SGDLS and CDR2 as YYNGEE. CDR3 region: CASSGGVQREGRVPGEQYF. CDR3 nucleotides: TGTGCCAGCAGCGGCGGGGTCCAGCGGGAGGGCCGGGTCCCCGGGGAGCAGTACTTC.

This clonotype occurred many times. This chain joins TRBV24-1 and TRBJ2-1; tentatively, D is TRBD2 (5 bases). Trimming left V 0 bases short and J 7 bases short, with 9 bases between. CDR3 length: 14 residues. Germline V CDR1 and CDR2: KGHDR, SFDVKD. CDR3 sequence reads: CATSDLTSGNEQFF. In DNA, the CDR3 is TGTGCCACCAGTGATTTGACTAGTGGTAATGAGCAGTTCTTC.

This chain uses TRBV10-3 with TRBJ2-7; the D gene is possibly TRBD1 (6 bases). This CDR3 region has 16 residues. Looked up from germline, CDR1 is ENHRY and CDR2 is SYGVKD. V was trimmed by 4 bases and J by 2 bases, leaving 18 bases between them. The CDR3 loop reads CAISARSGVSAYEQYF. Written as DNA, the CDR3 is TGTGCCATCAGTGCCCGATCAGGGGTTTCGGCCTACGAGCAGTACTTC.

The gene calls are TRBV6-1 and TRBJ1-4, with D possibly being TRBD1 (6 bases). Germline loops: CDR1 MNHNS, CDR2 SASEGT. Trimming took off 6 bases at V and 10 bases at J, with 18 bases between the two ends. CDR3 length: 14 amino acids. The CDR3 DNA reads TGTGCCAGCAGGGCTCCGACAGGATATGGAAAACTGTTTTTT. Protein: CASRAPTGYGKLFF.

The chain employs TRBV13 and TRBJ2-7, with a tentative D call TRBD1 (6 bases). Between the trimmed V and J ends, which lost 6 bases and 5 bases, there was a span of 17 bases. Germline lookup yields CDR1 PRHDT and CDR2 FYEKMQ (reference sequence). This CDR3 comprises 14 residues. Here the CDR3 reads CASSPRGYGDEQYF. In DNA form, the CDR3 reads TGTGCCAGCAGTCCCAGGGGTTATGGAGACGAGCAGTACTTC.

Details on this clonotype: A much bigger clone sits one base away, suggesting this may be a read error. As DNA, the CDR3 is TGTGCCAACTCACCAATGGAGGGTGAAGCTTTCTTT. Translated, it gives CANSPMEGEAFF. The gene calls are TRBV18 and TRBJ1-1; D is undetermined. The CDR3 totals 12 residues. The germline gives CDR1 KGHSH, CDR2 LQKENI.

This clonotype was counted many times. The chain recombines TRBV24-1 with TRBJ2-1; a weak D match, TRBD1 (5 bases). In germline, CDR1 is KGHDR, CDR2 SFDVKD. The CDR3 has 17 residues. V shed 2 bases and J shed 0 bases, with 13 bases lying between them. The DNA for the CDR3 is TGTGCCACCAGTGATTCCGCAGGGCAGCTCTCCTACAATGAGCAGTTCTTC. Its protein product is CATSDSAGQLSYNEQFF.

This clonotype was detected a few times. V gene TRBV18 combines with J gene TRBJ2-3; 9 nucleotides align to TRBD2. This CDR3 is 17 amino acids long. Looked up from germline, CDR1 is KGHSH and CDR2 is LQKENI. Germline trimming cut 1 base from V and 0 bases from J; bases unmatched to any gene: 5. DNA of the CDR3: TGTGCCAGCTCACCACAAAGACTAGCGGCTAGCACAGATACGCAGTATTTT. The encoded protein is CASSPQRLAASTDTQYF.

This clonotype was recorded at least ten times. J is TRBJ2-5 and V is TRBV6-5, with 8 bases lining up with TRBD2. J lost 1 base, V lost 2 bases, and 6 bases had no gene match. Germline V gene sequence: CDR1 MNHEY, CDR2 SVGAGI. The CDR3 runs 16 residues. In DNA, the CDR3 is TGTGCCAGCAGTTACGAGACGGGAGGGCCCCAAGAGACCCAGTACTTC. Protein: CASSYETGGPQETQYF.

This clonotype showed up many times. V usage is TRBV2 and J usage is TRBJ1-1; D remains unclear. CDR1 and CDR2 from the germline V gene are SNHLY and FYNNEI. The CDR3 is 14 amino acids. Trimming took off 8 bases at V and 0 bases at J, with 13 bases between the two ends. Here the CDR3 DNA reads TGTGCCAGCCGGGTATACTCGGTGAACACTGAAGCTTTCTTT. Amino acids: CASRVYSVNTEAFF.